This T cell receptor (beta chain) was retrieved from a study of cytomegalovirus exposure and HLA in healthy donors. Study outcomes and limitations: The investigators catalogued some 150 TCR beta chains as cytomegalovirus-associated. As was reported, the classifier diagnosed cytomegalovirus status with high specificity and sensitivity.

This clone came up a few times. As yet, its antigen is unknown. The CDR3 has 16 residues. Trimming cost V 2 bases and J 1 base; bases outside gene matches: 5. CDR1 is MNHNS and CDR2 is SASEGT in the germline V gene. TCRdb's copy holds only in-frame clones and misses some; the assay was immunoSEQ multiplex PCR. The sample has 55,000 to 65,000 clones; around nine tenths are singletons. The gene calls are TRBV6-1 and TRBJ2-3, with 8 bases matching TRBD2. This clonotype was obtained from a man between 18 and 35 years old in good health and CMV-seronegative. The sequencing sample was made of PBMCs. The CDR3 DNA reads as TGTGCCAGCAGTGAAAACTCCGGGGGGGGCACAGATACGCAGTATTTT. It encodes CASSENSGGGTDTQYF.